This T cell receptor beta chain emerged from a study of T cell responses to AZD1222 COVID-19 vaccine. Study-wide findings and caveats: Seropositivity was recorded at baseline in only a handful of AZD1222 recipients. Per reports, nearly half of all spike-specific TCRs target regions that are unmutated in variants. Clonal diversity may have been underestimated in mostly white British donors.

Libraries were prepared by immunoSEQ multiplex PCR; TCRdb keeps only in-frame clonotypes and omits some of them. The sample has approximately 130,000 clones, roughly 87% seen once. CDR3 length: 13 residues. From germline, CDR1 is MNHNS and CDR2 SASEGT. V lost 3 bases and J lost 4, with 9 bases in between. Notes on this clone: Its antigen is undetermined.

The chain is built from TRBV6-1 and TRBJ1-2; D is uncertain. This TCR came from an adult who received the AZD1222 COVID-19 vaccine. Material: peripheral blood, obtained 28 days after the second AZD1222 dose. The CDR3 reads CASSDRLPYGYTF. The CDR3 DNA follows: TGTGCCAGCAGTGACAGGCTACCCTATGGCTACACCTTC.